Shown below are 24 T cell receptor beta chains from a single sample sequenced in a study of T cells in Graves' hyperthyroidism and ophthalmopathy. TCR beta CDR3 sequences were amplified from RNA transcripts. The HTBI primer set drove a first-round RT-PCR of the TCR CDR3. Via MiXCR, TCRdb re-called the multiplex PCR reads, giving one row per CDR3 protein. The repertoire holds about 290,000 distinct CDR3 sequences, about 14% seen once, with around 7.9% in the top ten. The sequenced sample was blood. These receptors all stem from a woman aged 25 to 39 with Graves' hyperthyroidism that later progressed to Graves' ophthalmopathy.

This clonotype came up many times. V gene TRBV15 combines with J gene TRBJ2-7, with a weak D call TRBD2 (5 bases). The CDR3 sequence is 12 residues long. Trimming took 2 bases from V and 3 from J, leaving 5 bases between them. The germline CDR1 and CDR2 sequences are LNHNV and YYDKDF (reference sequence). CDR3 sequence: CATSRSGYEQYF. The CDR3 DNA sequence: TGTGCCACCAGCAGAAGCGGCTACGAGCAGTACTTC.

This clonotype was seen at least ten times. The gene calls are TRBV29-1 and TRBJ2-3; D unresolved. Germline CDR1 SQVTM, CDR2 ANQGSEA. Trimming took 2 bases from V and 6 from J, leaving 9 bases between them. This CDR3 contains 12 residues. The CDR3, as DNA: TGCAGCGTTGAAAAGGGTGGGGATACGCAGTATTTT. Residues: CSVEKGGDTQYF.

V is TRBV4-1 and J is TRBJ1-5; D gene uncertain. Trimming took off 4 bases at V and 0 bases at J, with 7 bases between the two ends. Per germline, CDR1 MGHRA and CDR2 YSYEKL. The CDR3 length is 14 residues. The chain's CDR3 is CASSRPDSNQPQHF. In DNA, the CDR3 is TGCGCCAGCAGCCGTCCAGATAGCAATCAGCCCCAGCATTTT.

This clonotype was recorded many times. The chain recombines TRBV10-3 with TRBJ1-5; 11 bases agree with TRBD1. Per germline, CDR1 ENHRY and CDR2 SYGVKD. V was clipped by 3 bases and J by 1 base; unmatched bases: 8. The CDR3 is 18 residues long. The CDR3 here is CAISDVDRGRGSNQPQHF. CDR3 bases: TGTGCCATCAGTGACGTGGACAGGGGGCGCGGAAGCAATCAGCCCCAGCATTTT.

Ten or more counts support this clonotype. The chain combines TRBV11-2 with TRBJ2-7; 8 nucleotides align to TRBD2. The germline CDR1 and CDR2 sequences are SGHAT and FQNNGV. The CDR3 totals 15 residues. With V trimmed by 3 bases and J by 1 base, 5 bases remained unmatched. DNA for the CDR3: TGTGCCAGCAGCTTTGCACTAGCGGATTCCTACGAGCAGTACTTC. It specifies CASSFALADSYEQYF. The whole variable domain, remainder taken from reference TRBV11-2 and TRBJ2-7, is EAGVAQSPRYKIIEKRQSVAFWCNPISGHATLYWYQQILGQGPKLLIQFQNNGVVDDSQLPKDRFSAERLKGVDSTLKIQPAKLEDSAVYLCASSFALADSYEQYFGPGTRLTVT.

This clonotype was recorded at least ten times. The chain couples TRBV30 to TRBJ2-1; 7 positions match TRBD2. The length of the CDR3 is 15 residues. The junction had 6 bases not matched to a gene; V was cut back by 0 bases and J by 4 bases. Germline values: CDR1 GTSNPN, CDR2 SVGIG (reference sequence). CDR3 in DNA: TGTGCCTGGAGTGTAGAGGCGGGACTATACAATGAGCAGTTCTTC. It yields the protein CAWSVEAGLYNEQFF.

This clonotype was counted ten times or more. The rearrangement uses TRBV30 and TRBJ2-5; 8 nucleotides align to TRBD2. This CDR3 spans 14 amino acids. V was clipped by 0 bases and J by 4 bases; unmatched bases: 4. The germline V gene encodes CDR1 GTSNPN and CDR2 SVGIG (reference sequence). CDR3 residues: CAWSVTGGAETQYF. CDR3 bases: TGTGCCTGGAGTGTAACGGGAGGGGCAGAGACCCAGTACTTC. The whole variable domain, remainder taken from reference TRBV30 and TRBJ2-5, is SQTIHQWPATLVQPVGSPLSLECTVEGTSNPNLYWYRQAAGRGLQLLFYSVGIGQISSEVPQNLSASRPQDRQFILSSKKLLLSDSGFYLCAWSVTGGAETQYFGPGTRLLVL.

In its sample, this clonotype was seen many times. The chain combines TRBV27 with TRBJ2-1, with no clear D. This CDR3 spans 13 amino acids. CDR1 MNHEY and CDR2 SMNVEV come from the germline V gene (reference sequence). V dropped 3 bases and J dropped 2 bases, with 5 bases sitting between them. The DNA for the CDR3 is TGTGCCAGCAGTTTGCAGGCCTACAATGAGCAGTTCTTC. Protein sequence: CASSLQAYNEQFF.

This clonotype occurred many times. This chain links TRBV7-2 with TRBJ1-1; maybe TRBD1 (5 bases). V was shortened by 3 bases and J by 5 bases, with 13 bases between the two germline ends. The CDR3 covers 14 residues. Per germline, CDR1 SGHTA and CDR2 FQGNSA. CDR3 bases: TGTGCCAGCAGCTTTGACAGCCGAGGGACTGAAGCTTTCTTT. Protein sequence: CASSFDSRGTEAFF.

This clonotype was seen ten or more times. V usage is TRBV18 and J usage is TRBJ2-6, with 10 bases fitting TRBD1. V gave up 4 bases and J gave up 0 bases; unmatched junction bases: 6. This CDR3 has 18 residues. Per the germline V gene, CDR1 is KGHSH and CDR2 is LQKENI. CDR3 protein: CASSRAGTGASGANVLTF. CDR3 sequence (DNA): TGTGCCAGCTCACGAGCCGGGACAGGGGCCTCTGGGGCCAACGTCCTGACTTTC.

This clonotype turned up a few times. CDR3 sequence (DNA): TGCGCCAGCAGCCAAGTTAGGGGAACTAGCGGGAGAACAAATGAGCAGTTCTTC. It yields the protein CASSQVRGTSGRTNEQFF. The rearrangement joins TRBV4-3 to TRBJ2-1, with 11 nucleotides matching TRBD2. With V trimmed by 1 base and J by 7 bases, 12 bases remained unmatched. Germline values: CDR1 LGHNA, CDR2 YSLEER. The CDR3 runs to 18 residues.

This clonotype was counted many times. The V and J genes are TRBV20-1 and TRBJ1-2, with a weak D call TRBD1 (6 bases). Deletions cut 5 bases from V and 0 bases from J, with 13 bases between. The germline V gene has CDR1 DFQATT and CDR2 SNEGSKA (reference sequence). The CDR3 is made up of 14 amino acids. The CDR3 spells CSAGRTAPNYGYTF. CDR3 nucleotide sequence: TGCAGTGCTGGAAGGACAGCTCCTAACTATGGCTACACCTTC.

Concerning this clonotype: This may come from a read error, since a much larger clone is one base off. CDR3 protein: CAWSVMGLSLAKSIQYF. The CDR3 coding sequence is TGTGCCTGGAGTGTCATGGGACTGTCGCTAGCCAAAAGCATTCAGTACTTC. The chain carries TRBV30 and TRBJ2-4; possibly TRBD2 for D (6 bases). The germline CDR1 and CDR2 sequences are GTSNPN and SVGIG (reference sequence). The CDR3 contains 17 residues.

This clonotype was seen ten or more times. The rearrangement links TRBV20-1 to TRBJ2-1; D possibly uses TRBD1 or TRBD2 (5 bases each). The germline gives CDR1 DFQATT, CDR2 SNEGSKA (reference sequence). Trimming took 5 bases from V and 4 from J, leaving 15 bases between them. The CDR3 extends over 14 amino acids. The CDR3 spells CSAEGTARYNEQFF. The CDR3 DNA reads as TGCAGTGCTGAGGGGACGGCCCGTTACAATGAGCAGTTCTTC.

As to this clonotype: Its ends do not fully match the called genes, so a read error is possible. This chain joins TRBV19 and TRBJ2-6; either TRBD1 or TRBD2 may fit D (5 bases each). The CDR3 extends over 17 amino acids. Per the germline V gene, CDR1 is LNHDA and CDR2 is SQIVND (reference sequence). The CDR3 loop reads CANSIQEGRAGANVLTF. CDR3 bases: TGTGCCAATAGTATACAAGAGGGACGAGCTGGGGCCAACGTCCTGACTTTC.

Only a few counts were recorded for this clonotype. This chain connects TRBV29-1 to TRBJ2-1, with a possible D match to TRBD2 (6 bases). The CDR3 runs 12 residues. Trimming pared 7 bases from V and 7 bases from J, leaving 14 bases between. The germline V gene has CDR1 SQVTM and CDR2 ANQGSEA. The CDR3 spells CSALGGGNEQFF. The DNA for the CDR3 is TGCAGCGCCCTAGGTGGGGGGAATGAGCAGTTCTTC.

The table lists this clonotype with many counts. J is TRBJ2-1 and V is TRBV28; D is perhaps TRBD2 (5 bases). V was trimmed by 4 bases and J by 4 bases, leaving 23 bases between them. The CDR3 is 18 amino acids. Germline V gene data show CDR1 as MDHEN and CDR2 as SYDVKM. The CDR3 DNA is TGTGCCAGCAGTTATACCTCTGGGAGTTGGGGAGTGTACAATGAGCAGTTCTTC. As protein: CASSYTSGSWGVYNEQFF.

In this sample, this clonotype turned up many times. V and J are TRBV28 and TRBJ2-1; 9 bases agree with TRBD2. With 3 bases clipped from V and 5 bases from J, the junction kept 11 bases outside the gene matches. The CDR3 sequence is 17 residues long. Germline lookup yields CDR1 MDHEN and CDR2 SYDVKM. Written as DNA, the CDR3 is TGTGCCAGCAGTTTCCCCCGGTCTAGCGGGACCCACAATGAGCAGTTCTTC. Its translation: CASSFPRSSGTHNEQFF.

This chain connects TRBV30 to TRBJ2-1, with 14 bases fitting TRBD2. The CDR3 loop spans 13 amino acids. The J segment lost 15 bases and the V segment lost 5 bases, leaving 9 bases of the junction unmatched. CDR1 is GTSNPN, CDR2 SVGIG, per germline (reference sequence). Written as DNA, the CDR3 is TGTGCCTGGGAAGGGACTAGCGGGAGAGGTCGGTTCTTC. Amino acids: CAWEGTSGRGRFF.

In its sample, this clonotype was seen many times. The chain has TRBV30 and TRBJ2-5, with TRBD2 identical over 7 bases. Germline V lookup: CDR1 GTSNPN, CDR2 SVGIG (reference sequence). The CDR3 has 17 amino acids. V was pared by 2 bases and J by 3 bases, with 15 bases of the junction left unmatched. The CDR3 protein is CAWSLGTINHKEETQYF. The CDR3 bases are TGTGCCTGGAGTCTCGGGACTATAAATCACAAGGAAGAGACCCAGTACTTC. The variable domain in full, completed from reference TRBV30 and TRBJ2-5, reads SQTIHQWPATLVQPVGSPLSLECTVEGTSNPNLYWYRQAAGRGLQLLFYSVGIGQISSEVPQNLSASRPQDRQFILSSKKLLLSDSGFYLCAWSLGTINHKEETQYFGPGTRLLVL.

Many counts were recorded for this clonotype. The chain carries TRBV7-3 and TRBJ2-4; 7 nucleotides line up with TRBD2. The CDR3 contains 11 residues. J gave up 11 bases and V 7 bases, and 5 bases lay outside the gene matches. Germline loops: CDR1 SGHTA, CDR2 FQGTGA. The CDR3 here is CASIGTNVQYF. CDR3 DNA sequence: TGTGCCAGCATCGGGACTAACGTTCAGTACTTC.

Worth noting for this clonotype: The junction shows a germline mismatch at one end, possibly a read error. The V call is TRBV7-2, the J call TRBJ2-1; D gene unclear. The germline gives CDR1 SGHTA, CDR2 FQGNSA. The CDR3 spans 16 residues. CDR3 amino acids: CASSLVAASSYSEQFF. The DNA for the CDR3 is TGTGCCAGCAGCTTAGTTGCGGCAAGCTCCTACAGTGAGCAGTTCTTC.

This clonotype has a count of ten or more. As DNA, the CDR3 is TGTGCCTGGAGTGTACTTGGGATAGGGACAGAGACCCAGTACTTC. This gives the protein CAWSVLGIGTETQYF. The genes are TRBV30 and TRBJ2-5; D is perhaps TRBD1 or TRBD2 (5 bases each). This CDR3 has 15 residues. V lost 0 bases and J 4 bases, leaving 15 bases between the germline ends. CDR1 and CDR2 from the germline V gene are GTSNPN and SVGIG (reference sequence).

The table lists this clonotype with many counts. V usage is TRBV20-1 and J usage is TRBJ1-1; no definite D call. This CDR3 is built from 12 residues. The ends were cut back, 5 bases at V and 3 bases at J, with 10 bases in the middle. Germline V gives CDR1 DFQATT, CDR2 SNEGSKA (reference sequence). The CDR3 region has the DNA TGCAGTGCTTCTACAGTCGACACTGAAGCTTTCTTT. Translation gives CSASTVDTEAFF.